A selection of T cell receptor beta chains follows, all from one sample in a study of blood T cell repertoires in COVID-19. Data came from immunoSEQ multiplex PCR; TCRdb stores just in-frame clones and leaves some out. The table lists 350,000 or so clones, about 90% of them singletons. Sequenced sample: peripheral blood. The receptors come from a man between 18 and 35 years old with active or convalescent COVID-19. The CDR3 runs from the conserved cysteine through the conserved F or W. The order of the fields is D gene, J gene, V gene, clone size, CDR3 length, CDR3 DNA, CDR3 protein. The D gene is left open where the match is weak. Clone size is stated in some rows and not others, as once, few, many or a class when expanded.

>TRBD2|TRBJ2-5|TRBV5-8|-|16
TGTGCCAGCAGCTTGGGGACTAGCGGGAGGGAAGAGACCCAGTACTTC
CASSLGTSGREETQYF
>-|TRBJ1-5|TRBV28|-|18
TGTGCCAGCAGTTTCGCCGGGGGAGTCGGCTATAGCAATCAGCCCCAGCATTTT
CASSFAGGVGYSNQPQHF
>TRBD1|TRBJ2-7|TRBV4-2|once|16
TGTGCCAGCAGCCAAGAGTATTACAGGGGGCCCTACGAGCAGTACTTC
CASSQEYYRGPYEQYF
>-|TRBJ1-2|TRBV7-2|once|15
TGTGCCAGCAGCCCTTATACAGGGTCTGACTATGGCTACACCTTC
CASSPYTGSDYGYTF
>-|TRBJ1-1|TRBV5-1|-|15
TGCGCCAGCAGCTTGCCAGGACAGCGTAACACTGAAGCTTTCTTT
CASSLPGQRNTEAFF
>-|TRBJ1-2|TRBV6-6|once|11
TGTGCCAGCAGTTACCTCCAGGGCTACACCTTC
CASSYLQGYTF
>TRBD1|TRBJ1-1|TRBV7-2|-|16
TGTGCCAGCAGGCACCGGGGACAGACATCGAACACTGAAGCTTTCTTT
CASRHRGQTSNTEAFF
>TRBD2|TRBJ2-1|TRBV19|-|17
TGTGCCAGTATGCTAGGGACTAGCGGGAGAGTCTCGAATGAGCAGTTCTTC
CASMLGTSGRVSNEQFF
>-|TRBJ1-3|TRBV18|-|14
TGTGCCAGCTCACCGCGGGACTCTGGAAACACCATATATTTT
CASSPRDSGNTIYF
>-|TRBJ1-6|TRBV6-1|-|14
TGTGCCAGCAGTGAAGTAAATAAGCTTTCACCCCTCCACTTT
CASSEVNKLSPLHF
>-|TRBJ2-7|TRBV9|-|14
TGTGCCAGCAGCGTAGGGGGCGGGAACGGTGAGCAGTACTTC
CASSVGGGNGEQYF
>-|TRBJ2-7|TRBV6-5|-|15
TGTGCCAGCAGTCAATACAGGACCAGGTTGGGCGAGCAGTACTTC
CASSQYRTRLGEQYF
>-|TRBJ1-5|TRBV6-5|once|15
TGTGCCAGCAGAGAGCAGGGATATAGCAATCAGCCCCAGCATTTT
CASREQGYSNQPQHF
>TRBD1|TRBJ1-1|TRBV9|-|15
TGTGCCAGCAGTGAGATACAGGGGCCGAACACTGAAGCTTTCTTT
CASSEIQGPNTEAFF
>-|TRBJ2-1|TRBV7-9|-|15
TGTGCCAGCAGCTTTGTTGGGCTACCCTCGGATGAGCAGTTCTTC
CASSFVGLPSDEQFF
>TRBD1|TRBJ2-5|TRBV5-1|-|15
TGCGCCAGCAAATCCGGGACAGGGTTTTACGAGACCCAGTACTTC
CASKSGTGFYETQYF
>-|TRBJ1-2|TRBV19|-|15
TGTGCCAGTAGTCCACCCCTCGGAGGGTACTATGGCTACACCTTC
CASSPPLGGYYGYTF
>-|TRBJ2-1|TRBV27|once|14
TGTGCCAGCAGTCCCAGGGATTTTGCCAATGAGCAGTTCTTC
CASSPRDFANEQFF
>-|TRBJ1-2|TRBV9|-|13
TGTGCCAGCAGCGTCTCCTATTCCTATGGCTACACCTTC
CASSVSYSYGYTF
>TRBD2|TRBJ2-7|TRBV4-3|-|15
TGCGCCAGCAGCCAAGCCGGGACTAGCTCCTACGAGCAGTACTTC
CASSQAGTSSYEQYF
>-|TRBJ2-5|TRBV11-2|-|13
TGTGCCAGCAGCTTACCGGGGGTCGGGACCCAGTACTTC
CASSLPGVGTQYF
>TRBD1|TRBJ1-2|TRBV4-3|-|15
TGCGCCAGCAGCCAGGACAGGGGCGGAAGCTATGGCTACACCTTC
CASSQDRGGSYGYTF
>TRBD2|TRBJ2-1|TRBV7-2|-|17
TGTGCCAGCAGCTTAGCACCCGGACTAGCGGGAGGCCATGAGCAGTTCTTC
CASSLAPGLAGGHEQFF
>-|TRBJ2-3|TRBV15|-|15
TGTGCCACCAGCAGGGGAGGAGGTCGGACAGATACGCAGTATTTT
CATSRGGGRTDTQYF
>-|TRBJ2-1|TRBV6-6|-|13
TGTGCCAGCAGACTCGTTGGTAACAATGAGCAGTTCTTC
CASRLVGNNEQFF
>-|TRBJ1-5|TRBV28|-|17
TGTGCCAGCAGTGGGAGGGTTCTGACCTATAGCAATCAGCCCCAGCATTTT
CASSGRVLTYSNQPQHF
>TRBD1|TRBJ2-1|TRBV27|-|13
TGTGCCAGCAGTTGGAACAGGGGGAATGAGCAGTTCTTC
CASSWNRGNEQFF
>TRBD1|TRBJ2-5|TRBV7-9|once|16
TGTGCCAGCAGCCGGACGGGTCAGGGGGCTGGGGAGACCCAGTACTTC
CASSRTGQGAGETQYF
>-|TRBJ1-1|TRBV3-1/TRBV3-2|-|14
TGTGCCAGCAGCCAACAATACCCCGAAAGGGGAGCTTTCTTT
CASSQQYPERGAFF
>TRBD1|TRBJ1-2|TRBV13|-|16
TGTGCCAGCAGCCCCGGGACAGGGGGGGGCGGCTATGGCTACACCTTC
CASSPGTGGGGYGYTF
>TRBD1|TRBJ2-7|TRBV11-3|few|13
TGTGCCAGCAGCTTAGCCCCGGGACAGGGTCTGTACTTC
CASSLAPGQGLYF
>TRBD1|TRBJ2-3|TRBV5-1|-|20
TGCGCCAGCAGCTTGTCTCTCGTCGGGACAGGGGGAGGAGGGTCGGATACGCAGTATTTT
CASSLSLVGTGGGGSDTQYF
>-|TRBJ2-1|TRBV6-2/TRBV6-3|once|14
TGTGCCAGCCGTTTAGTGGGAGCCTACAATGAGCAGTTCTTC
CASRLVGAYNEQFF
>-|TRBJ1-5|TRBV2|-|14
TGTGCCAGCAGTGAAGTGGGGCTGGTACAGCCCCAGCATTTT
CASSEVGLVQPQHF
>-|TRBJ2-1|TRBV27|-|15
TGTGCCAGCAGTCCATCGGAGGGTCCAGGCAATGAGCAGTTCTTC
CASSPSEGPGNEQFF
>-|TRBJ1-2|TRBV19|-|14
TGTGCCAGTAGTATTGGTACAGCTAACTATGGCTACACCTTC
CASSIGTANYGYTF
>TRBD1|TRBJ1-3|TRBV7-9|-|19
TGTGCCAGCAGCTCGCCCGGGACAGGGGACAGTTCGGGTGGAAACACCATATATTTT
CASSSPGTGDSSGGNTIYF
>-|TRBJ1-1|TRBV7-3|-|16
TGTGCCAGCAGCCCCATCCCCGGGAGGGGGAACACTGAAGCTTTCTTT
CASSPIPGRGNTEAFF
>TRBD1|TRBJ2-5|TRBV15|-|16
TGTGCCACCAGCAGACGCGGACAGGGGTCGGGGGAGACCCAGTACTTC
CATSRRGQGSGETQYF
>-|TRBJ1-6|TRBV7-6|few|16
TGTGCCAGCAGCTTAGGTGACGGGGGCTATAATTCACCCCTCCACTTT
CASSLGDGGYNSPLHF
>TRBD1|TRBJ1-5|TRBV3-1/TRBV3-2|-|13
TGTGCCAGCAGCCTGGGACAGCTGCGGCCCCAGCATTTT
CASSLGQLRPQHF
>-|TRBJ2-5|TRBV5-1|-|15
TGCGCCAGCAGCTTGGCCGGGGTAGCCCTTGAGACCCAGTACTTC
CASSLAGVALETQYF
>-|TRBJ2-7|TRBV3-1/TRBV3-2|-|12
TGTGCCAGCAGCCAAGGAGGGTCCGAGCAGTACTTC
CASSQGGSEQYF
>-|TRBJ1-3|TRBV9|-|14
TGTGCCAGCAGCGGCGGGAGCTCTGGAAACACCATATATTTT
CASSGGSSGNTIYF
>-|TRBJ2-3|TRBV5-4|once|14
TGTGCCAGCAGCTGGGGGCCAGGCACAGATACGCAGTATTTT
CASSWGPGTDTQYF
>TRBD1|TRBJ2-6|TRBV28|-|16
TGTGCCAGCAGCTCCCCCCGACAGGGCCGGGCCAACGTGCTGACTTTC
CASSSPRQGRANVLTF
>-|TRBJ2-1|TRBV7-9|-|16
TGTGCCAGCAGCTTAGGGCAGTCGTTACCCTACAATGAGCAGTTCTTC
CASSLGQSLPYNEQFF
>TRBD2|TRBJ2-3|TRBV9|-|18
TGTGCCAGCAGCGTAGCTCAGGTAGCGGGAGTTGGTACAGATACGCAGTATTTT
CASSVAQVAGVGTDTQYF
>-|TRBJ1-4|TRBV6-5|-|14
TGTGCCAGCAGTCGGGGGGCAACTAATGAAAAACTGTTTTTT
CASSRGATNEKLFF
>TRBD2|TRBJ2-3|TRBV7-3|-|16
TGTGCCAGCAGCCCTATGGAGGGACTAGGAACAGATACGCAGTATTTT
CASSPMEGLGTDTQYF